The 31 T cell receptor beta chains below come from one sample, sequenced in a study of blood T cell repertoires in COVID-19. Profiling relied on immunoSEQ multiplex PCR, and the TCRdb table lists in-frame clones only, not all of them. The sample records around 250,000 clones, about 82% being singletons. The sequenced material came from PBMCs or T cells enriched from blood (not recorded which). The receptors were gathered from a woman between 45 and 65 years old with acute COVID-19.

The rearrangement joins TRBV5-1 to TRBJ1-1; D uncertain. Per germline, CDR1 SGHRS and CDR2 YFSETQ. The CDR3 runs 15 residues. V shed 0 bases and J shed 4 bases, with 13 bases lying between them. The CDR3 reads CASSLEARGGTEAFF. CDR3 DNA sequence: TGCGCCAGCAGCTTGGAGGCCCGGGGAGGCACTGAAGCTTTCTTT.

The chain couples TRBV24-1 to TRBJ2-1, with a weak D call TRBD2 (6 bases). V was pared by 9 bases and J by 5 bases, with 13 bases between. This CDR3 is 13 amino acids long. Germline CDR1 KGHDR, CDR2 SFDVKD. DNA of the CDR3: TGTGCCACCGCCGGGAGTAGCAACAATGAGCAGTTCTTC. This gives the protein CATAGSSNNEQFF.

The J gene is TRBJ1-6, the V gene TRBV3-1 (or the pseudogene TRBV3-2); the D is unclear. The CDR3 has 13 amino acids. Per the germline V gene, CDR1 is LGHDT and CDR2 is YNNKEL (reference sequence). Trimming left V 1 base short and J 5 bases short, with 3 bases between. CDR3 region: CASSQADNSPLHF. CDR3 in DNA: TGTGCCAGCAGCCAAGCGGATAATTCACCCCTCCACTTT.

The chain is built from TRBV25-1 and TRBJ1-6, with no clear D. The V gene lost 1 base and the J gene lost 11 bases, with 9 bases spanning the gap. This CDR3 contains 13 residues. The V gene's germline CDR1 is MGHDK and CDR2 SYGVNS. The CDR3 nucleotides read TGTGCCAGCAGTGAATCCGGGGTCACACCCCTCCACTTT. Protein sequence: CASSESGVTPLHF.

The chain uses TRBV4-2 and TRBJ2-7; 11 bases fit TRBD1. Unmatched junction bases numbered 7, after V lost 5 bases and J lost 4 bases. Germline V gene lookup returns CDR1 LGHNA and CDR2 YNFKEQ. The CDR3 runs 15 residues. This CDR3 is CASSVGQGAVYEQYF. The CDR3 DNA follows: TGTGCCAGCAGCGTTGGACAGGGGGCAGTTTACGAGCAGTACTTC.

The chain employs TRBV7-3 and TRBJ2-1, with 13 bases identical to TRBD2. The CDR3 covers 16 residues. The germline gives CDR1 SGHTA, CDR2 FQGTGA. V shed 5 bases and J 9 bases; nucleotides not matched to a gene: 10. CDR3: CASSPTGTSGAGEQFF. CDR3 bases: TGTGCCAGCAGCCCTACGGGGACTAGCGGGGCCGGTGAGCAGTTCTTC.

The chain carries TRBV2 and TRBJ1-1; the D gene is possibly TRBD1 (5 bases). The germline V gene encodes CDR1 SNHLY and CDR2 FYNNEI. CDR3 length: 14 residues. V was trimmed by 6 bases and J by 2 bases, leaving 13 bases between them. CDR3 bases: TGTGCCAGCAGGTCCCGGGGGGGAAACACTGAAGCTTTCTTT. It translates to CASRSRGGNTEAFF.

This chain joins TRBV20-1 and TRBJ2-7; 7 nucleotides align to TRBD2. Per the germline V gene, CDR1 is DFQATT and CDR2 is SNEGSKA (reference sequence). V lost 3 bases and J lost 4; bases outside the gene matches: 6. The CDR3 is 13 residues long. The CDR3 loop reads CSASQVAGYEQYF. Here the CDR3 DNA reads TGCAGTGCTAGTCAAGTAGCGGGTTACGAGCAGTACTTC.

This chain joins TRBV5-1 and TRBJ1-3, with D possibly matching TRBD1 (6 bases). CDR1 is SGHRS and CDR2 is YFSETQ in the germline V gene. Trimming cost V 3 bases and J 3 bases, with 10 bases left between them. CDR3 size: 14 residues. The CDR3 region is CASSSQGFGNTIYF. CDR3 nucleotide sequence: TGCGCCAGCAGCTCACAGGGCTTTGGAAACACCATATATTTT.

The chain recombines TRBV24-1 with TRBJ2-2, with D possibly TRBD2 on 6 matching bases. The CDR3 contains 14 residues. Trimming removed 5 bases from V and 3 bases from J, with 9 bases in between. The V gene's germline CDR1 is KGHDR and CDR2 SFDVKD. CDR3 amino acids: CATSGAGHTGELFF. CDR3 DNA: TGTGCCACCAGTGGCGCGGGGCACACCGGGGAGCTGTTTTTT.

There are a few counts of this clone. The chain carries TRBV5-4 and TRBJ2-3; 9 bases are shared with TRBD1. The CDR3 has 17 amino acids. Trimming cost V 0 bases and J 0 bases; bases outside gene matches: 5. Per germline, CDR1 SGHNT and CDR2 YYREEE (reference sequence). CDR3 region: CASSLAGTGPSTDTQYF. The CDR3, as DNA: TGTGCCAGCAGCTTGGCCGGGACAGGGCCCAGCACAGATACGCAGTATTTT.

The chain uses TRBV3-1 (or the pseudogene TRBV3-2) and TRBJ2-1; D possibly corresponds to TRBD2 (5 bases). The CDR3 runs to 14 residues. CDR1 is LGHDT and CDR2 is YNNKEL in the germline V gene (reference sequence). Trimming took 2 bases from V and 5 from J, leaving 10 bases between them. For the CDR3, the DNA is TGTGCCAGCAGCCAATATGACGGGAACAATGAGCAGTTCTTC. This sequence encodes CASSQYDGNNEQFF.

V gene TRBV30 combines with J gene TRBJ2-7; TRBD1 aligns across 7 bases. The CDR3 sequence is 11 residues long. Looked up from germline, CDR1 is GTSNPN and CDR2 is SVGIG (reference sequence). V was clipped by 5 bases and J by 5 bases; unmatched bases: 3. The CDR3: CAWSQGNEQYF. The CDR3 coding sequence is TGTGCCTGGTCACAGGGGAACGAGCAGTACTTC.

The chain carries TRBV7-2 and TRBJ2-4; D ambiguous. The V gene lost 1 base and the J gene lost 1 base, with 5 bases spanning the gap. The CDR3 loop spans 14 amino acids. Per germline, CDR1 SGHTA and CDR2 FQGNSA. The CDR3 region has the DNA TGTGCCAGCAGCTTAGGTCATGCCAAAAACATTCAGTACTTC. It is translated as CASSLGHAKNIQYF.

The V gene is TRBV6-5, the J gene TRBJ1-2; maybe TRBD1 (6 bases). The CDR3 is made up of 13 amino acids. Germline CDR1 MNHEY, CDR2 SVGAGI. Between the trimmed V and J ends, which lost 6 bases and 4 bases, there was a span of 12 bases. This CDR3 reads CASRDRDIYGYTF. The DNA for the CDR3 is TGTGCCAGCAGGGACCGGGACATCTATGGCTACACCTTC.

The chain couples TRBV29-1 to TRBJ1-1; 7 nucleotides match TRBD1. This CDR3 is built from 13 residues. V lost 7 bases to trimming and J lost 0 bases; unmatched junction nucleotides: 5. Germline values: CDR1 SQVTM, CDR2 ANQGSEA. The chain's CDR3 is CSERDSMNTEAFF. CDR3 nucleotide sequence: TGCAGCGAACGGGACAGTATGAACACTGAAGCTTTCTTT. Supplemented by reference TRBV29-1 and TRBJ1-1, the full variable domain reads SAVISQKPSRDICQRGTSLTIQCQVDSQVTMMFWYRQQPGQSLTLIATANQGSEATYESGFVIDKFPISRPNLTFSTLTVSNMSPEDSSIYLCSERDSMNTEAFFGQGTRLTVV.

This clone was recorded only once. This chain joins TRBV27 and TRBJ2-5; 14 positions agree with TRBD2. Looked up from germline, CDR1 is MNHEY and CDR2 is SMNVEV (reference sequence). The CDR3 covers 15 residues. V trimming: 4 bases; J trimming: 4 bases; junction bases outside the gene matches: 2. The CDR3 reads CASSSGLAGGETQYF. CDR3 in DNA: TGTGCCAGCAGTTCCGGACTAGCGGGGGGAGAGACCCAGTACTTC.

CDR3 coding DNA: TGTGCCAGCTCCCGAGGCGGGGGACTCACAGATACGCAGTATTTT. It is translated as CASSRGGGLTDTQYF. The gene calls are TRBV18 and TRBJ2-3, with 7 bases matching TRBD2. Germline trimming cut 6 bases from V and 2 bases from J; bases unmatched to any gene: 8. The germline gives CDR1 KGHSH, CDR2 LQKENI. The CDR3 consists of 15 residues.

The V call is TRBV4-3, the J call TRBJ1-2; TRBD1 agrees at 7 bases. Unmatched junction bases numbered 3, after V lost 2 bases and J lost 6 bases. Per the germline V gene, CDR1 is LGHNA and CDR2 is YSLEER. This CDR3 is built from 13 residues. CDR3 sequence: CASSQRDRDGYTF. The CDR3 DNA reads TGCGCCAGCAGCCAAAGAGACAGGGATGGCTACACCTTC.

This chain connects TRBV9 to TRBJ1-1; TRBD1 matches 11 bases. V was pared by 3 bases and J by 1 base, with 5 bases of the junction left unmatched. Germline CDR1 is SGDLS and CDR2 is YYNGEE. The CDR3 is made up of 16 amino acids. CDR3 coding DNA: TGTGCCAGCAGCGGCCCCGGGACAGGGGGGAACACTGAAGCTTTCTTT. Its translation: CASSGPGTGGNTEAFF.

The chain uses TRBV7-8 and TRBJ1-5; a weak D match, TRBD1 (5 bases). Germline-derived CDR1 and CDR2 are SGHVS and FQNEAQ. Trimming stripped 5 bases from V and 2 bases from J, with 13 bases between. The length of the CDR3 is 15 residues. CDR3 loop: CASSGTGFGNQPQHF. CDR3 bases: TGTGCCAGCAGCGGCACAGGTTTTGGCAATCAGCCCCAGCATTTT. Looking up the rest from reference TRBV7-8 and TRBJ1-5 gives the full variable domain: GAGVSQSPRYKVAKRGQDVALRCDPISGHVSLFWYQQALGQGPEFLTYFQNEAQLDKSGLPSDRFFAERPEGSVSTLKIQRTQQEDSAVYLCASSGTGFGNQPQHFGDGTRLSIL.

The V call is TRBV6-5, the J call TRBJ1-5, with D tentatively TRBD1 (6 bases). V was shortened by 3 bases and J by 14 bases, with 11 bases between the two germline ends. The CDR3 covers 11 residues. Germline V gene lookup returns CDR1 MNHEY and CDR2 SVGAGI. In nucleotides, the CDR3 is TGTGCCAGCAGTTATGGGGACACGGAGCATTTT. Protein product: CASSYGDTEHF.

This sequence joins TRBV30 and TRBJ2-7; perhaps TRBD2 as D (6 bases). This CDR3 is built from 14 residues. CDR1 GTSNPN and CDR2 SVGIG come from the germline V gene (reference sequence). With 4 bases removed from V and 6 bases from J, the gap between germline ends came to 19 bases. CDR3 sequence: CAWNLQGNGGEQYF. CDR3 DNA: TGTGCCTGGAACCTCCAGGGAAACGGGGGCGAGCAGTACTTC. The full variable domain, with the rest looked up from reference TRBV30 and TRBJ2-7, is SQTIHQWPATLVQPVGSPLSLECTVEGTSNPNLYWYRQAAGRGLQLLFYSVGIGQISSEVPQNLSASRPQDRQFILSSKKLLLSDSGFYLCAWNLQGNGGEQYFGPGTRLTVT.

The V call is TRBV29-1, the J call TRBJ1-1; 7 nucleotides line up with TRBD1. The germline V gene encodes CDR1 SQVTM and CDR2 ANQGSEA. V lost 4 bases, J lost 7 bases, and 3 bases stayed unmatched. The CDR3 is 11 amino acids. CDR3 region: CSVGQGYEAFF. CDR3 bases: TGCAGCGTTGGACAGGGCTATGAAGCTTTCTTT.

J is TRBJ1-1 and V is TRBV7-9, with D possibly matching TRBD1 (5 bases). The V and J ends lost 4 bases and 0 bases respectively, with 12 bases between them. CDR1 is SEHNR and CDR2 is FQNEAQ in the germline V gene (reference sequence). The CDR3 covers 15 residues. In nucleotides, the CDR3 is TGTGCCAGCAGCTCCCGCAGGGCACTGAACACTGAAGCTTTCTTT. Residues: CASSSRRALNTEAFF.

V gene TRBV7-9 combines with J gene TRBJ1-1; D gene uncertain. The CDR3 contains 14 residues. Germline V lookup: CDR1 SEHNR, CDR2 FQNEAQ (reference sequence). Trimming stripped 1 base from V and 4 bases from J, with 10 bases between. DNA of the CDR3: TGTGCCAGCAGCTTAGAGCGGGAAATCACTGAAGCTTTCTTT. Protein product: CASSLEREITEAFF.

This chain links TRBV5-1 with TRBJ1-1; TRBD1 matches 9 bases. CDR3 length equals 14 residues. V gave up 7 bases and J gave up 7 bases; unmatched junction bases: 11. The germline gives CDR1 SGHRS, CDR2 YFSETQ. The CDR3: CASGQRGQGVEAFF. DNA of the CDR3: TGCGCCAGCGGTCAGCGGGGACAGGGAGTTGAAGCTTTCTTT.

The CDR3 DNA follows: TGTGCCAGCAGTTACTCTGGACTCTCACGGGAGGAGACCCAGTACTTC. Residues: CASSYSGLSREETQYF. The gene calls are TRBV6-5 and TRBJ2-5; weak D call: TRBD2 (6 bases). The germline CDR1 and CDR2 sequences are MNHEY and SVGAGI. The CDR3 totals 16 residues. V gave up 0 bases and J gave up 5 bases, with 16 bases separating them.

V and J are TRBV30 and TRBJ1-2; 9 nucleotides align to TRBD1. J lost 3 bases, V lost 5 bases, and 7 bases had no gene match. CDR3 size: 14 residues. Germline CDR1 GTSNPN, CDR2 SVGIG (reference sequence). In DNA, the CDR3 is TGTGCCTGGTCCCGGGACAGGGTGGACTATGGCTACACCTTC. Residues: CAWSRDRVDYGYTF.

The J gene is TRBJ1-4, the V gene TRBV4-3; the D gene is possibly TRBD1 (5 bases). The V end was cut by 5 bases, the J end by 0 bases, with 13 bases between. This CDR3 contains 16 residues. Germline-derived CDR1 and CDR2 are LGHNA and YSLEER. This CDR3 reads CASSATGGATNEKLFF. CDR3 sequence (DNA): TGCGCCAGCAGCGCAACAGGCGGTGCAACTAATGAAAAACTGTTTTTT.

The V gene is TRBV15, the J gene TRBJ1-6; 7 bases align to TRBD1. CDR1 is LNHNV, CDR2 YYDKDF, per germline (reference sequence). Trimming cost V 1 base and J 9 bases; bases outside gene matches: 6. This CDR3 has 15 residues. The CDR3 reads CATSRGKGAVSPLHF. For the CDR3, the DNA is TGTGCCACCAGCAGAGGCAAGGGGGCGGTTTCACCCCTCCACTTT.